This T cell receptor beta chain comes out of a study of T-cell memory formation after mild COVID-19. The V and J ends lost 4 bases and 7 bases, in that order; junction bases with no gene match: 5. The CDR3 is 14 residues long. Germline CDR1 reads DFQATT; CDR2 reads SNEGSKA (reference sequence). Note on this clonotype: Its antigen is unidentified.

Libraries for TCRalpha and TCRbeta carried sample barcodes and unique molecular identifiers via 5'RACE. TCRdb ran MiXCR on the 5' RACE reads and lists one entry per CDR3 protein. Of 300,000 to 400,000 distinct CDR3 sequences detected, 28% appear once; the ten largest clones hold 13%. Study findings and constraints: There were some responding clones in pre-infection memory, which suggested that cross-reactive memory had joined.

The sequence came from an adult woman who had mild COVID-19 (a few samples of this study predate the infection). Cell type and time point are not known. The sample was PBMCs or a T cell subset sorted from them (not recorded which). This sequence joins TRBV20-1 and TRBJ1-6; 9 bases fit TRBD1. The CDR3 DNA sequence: TGCAGTGCTACGAGGGACAGGGCAAATTCACCCCTCCACTTT. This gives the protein CSATRDRANSPLHF.